This T cell receptor beta chain stems from a study of blood T cell repertoires in COVID-19. In the study overall: Samples representing acute and convalescent COVID-19 were sourced from the United States, Italy and Spain. In each case, the material was cDNA or gDNA derived from T cells, B-cell-depleted T cells, or PBMCs.

The CDR3 has 20 amino acids. V lost 0 bases and J lost 0; bases outside the gene matches: 13. Germline-derived CDR1 and CDR2 are LGHDT and YNNKEL (reference sequence). TCRdb's copy holds only in-frame clones and misses some; the assay was immunoSEQ multiplex PCR. This table has 70,000 to 75,000 clones, about 92% appearing once. Specimen: peripheral blood. The receptor was derived from a human donor in a cohort sampled during active COVID-19. The rearrangement uses TRBV3-1 (or the pseudogene TRBV3-2) and TRBJ2-1, with 8 bases identical to TRBD2. The CDR3, as DNA: TGTGCCAGCAGCCAAGATAGTTGGCTAGCGGGTGGGTCCTCCTACAATGAGCAGTTCTTC. Its protein product is CASSQDSWLAGGSSYNEQFF.